This T cell receptor (beta chain) was retrieved from a study of lung T cells in sarcoidosis with Löfgren's syndrome. The overall study: Löfgren's syndrome patients were the main repertoire analysis focus. Overall study results and limits: Multiple Löfgren's syndrome patients reportedly shared TRAV12-1 and TRBV2 CDR3 motifs. Paired TRAV12-1/TRBV2 TCRs showed CDR3 homology and preferential pairing. TRAV12-1 and TRBV2 were reportedly most expanded in Löfgren's patients.

V was cut by 4 bases and J by 5 bases, with 7 bases left in between. Germline V lookup: CDR1 SEHNR, CDR2 FQNEAQ (reference sequence). The CDR3 sequence is 12 residues long. This clonotype was picked up many times. Its antigen is as yet unknown. TCRdb re-analysed the reads in MiXCR, keeping a single row per CDR3 protein. The profile shows some 19,000 distinct CDR3 sequences, roughly a fifth of them singletons. The sample consisted of CD4+ T cells from bronchoalveolar lavage. J is TRBJ2-3 and V is TRBV7-9, with a possible D match to TRBD1 (6 bases). This clonotype was sampled from a human donor with sarcoidosis (Löfgren's syndrome or another form), or a control subject (not recorded which). The CDR3: CASSSRGDTQYF. The CDR3, as DNA: TGTGCCAGCAGCTCCAGGGGAGATACGCAGTATTTT.